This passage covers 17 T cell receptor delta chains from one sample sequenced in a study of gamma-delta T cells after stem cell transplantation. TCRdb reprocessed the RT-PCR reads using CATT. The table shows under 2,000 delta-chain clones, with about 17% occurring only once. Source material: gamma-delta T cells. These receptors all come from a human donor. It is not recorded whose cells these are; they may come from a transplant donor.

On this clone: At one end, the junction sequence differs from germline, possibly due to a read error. CDR3 sequence: CACYTIPVPPLLGDTGFTDKLIF. Written as DNA, the CDR3 is TGTGCCTGTTACACTATCCCAGTCCCTCCTCTACTGGGGGATACTGGATTCACCGATAAACTCATCTTT. This chain links TRDV2 with TRDJ1; 12 positions agree with TRDD3. Germline CDR1 is GEAIGNYY and CDR2 is EKD. The CDR3 is 23 amino acids.

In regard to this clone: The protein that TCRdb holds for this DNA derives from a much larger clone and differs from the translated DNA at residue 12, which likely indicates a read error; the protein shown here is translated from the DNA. Here the CDR3 reads CACDTILESSWNTRQMFF. In DNA, the CDR3 is TGTGCCTGTGACACGATACTTGAGAGCTCCTGGAACACCCGACAGATGTTTTTC. The V and J genes are TRDV2 and TRDJ3; TRDD3 might be the D (5 bases). CDR1 is GEAIGNYY, CDR2 EKD, per germline. This CDR3 is 18 amino acids long.

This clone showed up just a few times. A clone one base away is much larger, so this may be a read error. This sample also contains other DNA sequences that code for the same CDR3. The CDR3 region has the DNA TGTGCCTGTGACACCGGGGATTTACTGGGGGCTGCGAGCTCCTGGGACACCCGCCAGATGTTTTTC. Encoded protein: CACDTGDLLGAASSWDTRQMFF. The chain couples TRDV2 to TRDJ3; 8 nucleotides match TRDD3. The CDR3 covers 22 residues. From germline, CDR1 is GEAIGNYY and CDR2 EKD.

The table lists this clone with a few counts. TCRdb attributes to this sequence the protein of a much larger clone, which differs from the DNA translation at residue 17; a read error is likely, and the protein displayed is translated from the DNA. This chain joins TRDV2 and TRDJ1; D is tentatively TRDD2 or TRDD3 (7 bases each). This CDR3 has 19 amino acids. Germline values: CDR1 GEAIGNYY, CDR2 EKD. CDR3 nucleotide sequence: TGTGCCTGTGACACGGCGGGCTTTCCTACTGGGGCTTATGGCGATAAAATCATCTTT. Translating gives CACDTAGFPTGAYGDKIIF.

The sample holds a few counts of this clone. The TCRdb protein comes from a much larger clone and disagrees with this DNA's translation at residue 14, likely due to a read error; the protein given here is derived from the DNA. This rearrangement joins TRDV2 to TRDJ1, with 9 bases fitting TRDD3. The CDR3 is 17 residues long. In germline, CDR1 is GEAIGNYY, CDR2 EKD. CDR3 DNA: TGTGCCTGTGACTCTATAGACGGGGGGATACTTTCCGATGAACTCATCTTT. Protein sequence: CACDSIDGGILSDELIF.

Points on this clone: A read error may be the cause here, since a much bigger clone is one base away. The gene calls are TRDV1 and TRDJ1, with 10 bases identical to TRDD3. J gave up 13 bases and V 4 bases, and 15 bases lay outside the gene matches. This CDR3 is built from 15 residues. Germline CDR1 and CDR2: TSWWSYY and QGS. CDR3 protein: CALGAFLLGDTGPIF. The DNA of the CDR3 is TGTGCTCTTGGGGCTTTCCTATTGGGGGATACTGGACCCATCTTT.

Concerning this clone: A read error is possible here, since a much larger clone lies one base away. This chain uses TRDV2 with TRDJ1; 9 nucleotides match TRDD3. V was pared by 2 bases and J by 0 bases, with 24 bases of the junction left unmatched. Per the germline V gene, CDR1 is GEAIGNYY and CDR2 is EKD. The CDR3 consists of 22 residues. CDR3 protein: CACDNLEGPTLGDLPNTDKLIF. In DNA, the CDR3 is TGTGCCTGTGACAACCTAGAAGGACCTACACTGGGGGACTTACCTAACACCGATAAACTCATCTTT.

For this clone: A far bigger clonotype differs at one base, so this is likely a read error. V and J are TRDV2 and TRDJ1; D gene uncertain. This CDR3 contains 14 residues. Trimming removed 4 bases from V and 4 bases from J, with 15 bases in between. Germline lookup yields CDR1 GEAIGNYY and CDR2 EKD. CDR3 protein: CACEPMEILDKLIF. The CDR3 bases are TGTGCCTGTGAACCAATGGAGATCCTCGATAAACTCATCTTT.

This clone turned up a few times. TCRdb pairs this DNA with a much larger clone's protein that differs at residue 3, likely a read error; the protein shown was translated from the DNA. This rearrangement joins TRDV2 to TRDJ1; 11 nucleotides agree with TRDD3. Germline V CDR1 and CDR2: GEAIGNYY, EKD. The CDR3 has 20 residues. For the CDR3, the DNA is TGTGCCCGTGACTTGATGTCGGCGGGGCTGGGGGATACATCCACCGATAAACTCATCTTT. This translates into CARDLMSAGLGDTSTDKLIF.

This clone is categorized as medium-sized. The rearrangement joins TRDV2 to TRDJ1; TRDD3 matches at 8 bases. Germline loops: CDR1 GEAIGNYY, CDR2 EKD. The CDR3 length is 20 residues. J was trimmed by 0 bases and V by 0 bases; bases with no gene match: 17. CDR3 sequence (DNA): TGTGCCTGTGACACCGTAGAGGGATACGCCAAAAACTTGTACACCGATAAACTCATCTTT. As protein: CACDTVEGYAKNLYTDKLIF.

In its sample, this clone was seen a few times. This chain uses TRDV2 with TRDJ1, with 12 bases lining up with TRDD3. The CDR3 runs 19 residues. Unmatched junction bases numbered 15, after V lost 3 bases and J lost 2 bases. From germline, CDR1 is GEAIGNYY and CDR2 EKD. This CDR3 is CACDLMSAGLGDTTDKLIF. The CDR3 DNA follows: TGTGCCTGTGACTTGATGTCGGCGGGGCTGGGGGATACGACCGATAAACTCATCTTT.

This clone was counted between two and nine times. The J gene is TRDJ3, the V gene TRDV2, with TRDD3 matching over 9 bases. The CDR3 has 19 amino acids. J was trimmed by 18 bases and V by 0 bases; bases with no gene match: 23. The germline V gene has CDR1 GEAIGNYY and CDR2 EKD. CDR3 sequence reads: CACDTVGDTSAWDTRWMFF. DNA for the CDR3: TGTGCCTGTGACACCGTCGGGGATACGTCCGCCTGGGACACCCGATGGATGTTTTTC.

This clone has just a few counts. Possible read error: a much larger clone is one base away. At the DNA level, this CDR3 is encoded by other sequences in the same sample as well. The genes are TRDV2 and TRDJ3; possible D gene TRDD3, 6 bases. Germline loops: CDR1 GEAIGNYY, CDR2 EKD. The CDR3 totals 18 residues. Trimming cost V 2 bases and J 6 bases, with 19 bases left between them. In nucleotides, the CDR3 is TGTGCCTGTGACATGCTGGGAGATACGCCCTTGGACACCCGACAGATGTTTTTC. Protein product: CACDMLGDTPLDTRQMFF.

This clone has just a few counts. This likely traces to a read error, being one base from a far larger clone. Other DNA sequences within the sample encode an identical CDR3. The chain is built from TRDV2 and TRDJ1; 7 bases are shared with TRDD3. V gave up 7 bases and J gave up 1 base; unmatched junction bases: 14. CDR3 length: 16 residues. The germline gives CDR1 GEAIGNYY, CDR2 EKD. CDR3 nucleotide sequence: TGTGCCTGCGACCCGTTAAACTGGGGCCCCACCGATAAACTCATCTTT. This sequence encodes CACDPLNWGPTDKLIF.

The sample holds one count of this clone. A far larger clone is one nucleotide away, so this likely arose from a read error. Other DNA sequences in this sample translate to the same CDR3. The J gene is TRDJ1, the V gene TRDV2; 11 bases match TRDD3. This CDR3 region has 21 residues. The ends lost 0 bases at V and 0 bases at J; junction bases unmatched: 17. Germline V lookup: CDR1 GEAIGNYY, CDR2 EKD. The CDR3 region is CACDTVSLLGDRRGNTDKLIF. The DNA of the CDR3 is TGTGCCTGTGACACCGTATCACTACTGGGGGATAGAAGGGGGAACACCGATAAACTCATCTTT.

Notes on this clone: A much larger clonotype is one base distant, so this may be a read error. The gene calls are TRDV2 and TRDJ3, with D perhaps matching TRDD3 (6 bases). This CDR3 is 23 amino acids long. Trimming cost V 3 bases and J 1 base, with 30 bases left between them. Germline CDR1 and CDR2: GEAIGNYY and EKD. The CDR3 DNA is TGTGCCTGTGACCCCGTGAGTGGGGGCTTCTCAGATTCTGAATCCTGGGACACCCGACAGATGTTTTTC. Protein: CACDPVSGGFSDSESWDTRQMFF.

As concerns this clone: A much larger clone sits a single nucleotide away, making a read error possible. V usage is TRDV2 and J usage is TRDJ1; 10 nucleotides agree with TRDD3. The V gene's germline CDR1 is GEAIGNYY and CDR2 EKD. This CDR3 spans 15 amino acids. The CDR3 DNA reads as TGTGCCTGGGACATACTGGGGGATCAGGGCGATAAACTCATCTTT. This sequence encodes CAWDILGDQGDKLIF.